The 13 T cell receptor beta chains given below trace back to one sample, sequenced in a study of blood T cell repertoires in COVID-19. Here immunoSEQ multiplex PCR was the method, and the copy in TCRdb shows in-frame clones only, minus some. The table lists approximately 150,000 clones, more than 75% of them singletons, with almost 5% in the top ten. Sequencing was carried out using peripheral blood. The receptors were sampled from a man in his late teens or twenties with COVID-19, enrolled during active disease.

This clone was seen a few times. The rearrangement joins TRBV7-2 to TRBJ2-1; 7 nucleotides agree with TRBD2. V gave up 3 bases and J gave up 7 bases; unmatched junction bases: 3. The germline V gene has CDR1 SGHTA and CDR2 FQGNSA. This CDR3 region has 13 residues. Here the CDR3 reads CASSFRSGNEQFF. In DNA, the CDR3 is TGTGCCAGCAGCTTTCGTAGCGGGAATGAGCAGTTCTTC.

This clone showed up just once. This chain connects TRBV28 to TRBJ2-1, with D tentatively TRBD1 (5 bases). The CDR3 runs to 16 residues. The germline V and J ends were trimmed by 6 bases and 4 bases, with 19 bases remaining between them. CDR1 and CDR2 from the germline V gene are MDHEN and SYDVKM. CDR3 sequence reads: CASRSRTSPGYNEQFF. DNA of the CDR3: TGTGCCAGCAGATCTCGGACATCCCCTGGGTACAATGAGCAGTTCTTC.

This sequence joins TRBV13 and TRBJ1-6; 7 bases agree with TRBD1. This CDR3 is 16 amino acids long. The trim removed 3 bases at V and 10 bases at J, leaving 12 bases unmatched. Germline V gene sequence: CDR1 PRHDT, CDR2 FYEKMQ (reference sequence). CDR3 amino acids: CASSLDGRDRRSPLHF. The DNA of the CDR3 is TGTGCCAGCAGCTTGGACGGGAGGGACAGAAGATCACCCCTCCACTTT.

CDR3 DNA sequence: TGCGCCAGCAGCCAAGGACTAGCGGGAGGGGTATACAATGAGCAGTTCTTC. As protein: CASSQGLAGGVYNEQFF. The chain carries TRBV4-3 and TRBJ2-1; 14 bases align to TRBD2. Germline loops: CDR1 LGHNA, CDR2 YSLEER. CDR3 length equals 17 residues. V was clipped by 1 base and J by 4 bases; unmatched bases: 3.

The chain couples TRBV28 to TRBJ1-4, with TRBD1 identical over 9 bases. The CDR3 loop spans 14 amino acids. Germline CDR1 reads MDHEN; CDR2 reads SYDVKM. The V and J ends lost 6 bases and 5 bases, in that order; junction bases with no gene match: 4. CDR3 sequence (DNA): TGTGCCAGCAGCAAAGACAGGGGGAATGAAAAACTGTTTTTT. Protein product: CASSKDRGNEKLFF. Looking up the rest from reference TRBV28 and TRBJ1-4 gives the full variable domain: DVKVTQSSRYLVKRTGEKVFLECVQDMDHENMFWYRQDPGLGLRLIYFSYDVKMKEKGDIPEGYSVSREKKERFSLILESASTNQTSMYLCASSKDRGNEKLFFGSGTQLSVL.

The J gene is TRBJ2-1, the V gene TRBV6-6; 8 nucleotides align to TRBD1. CDR1 and CDR2 (germline): MNHNY, SVGAGI (reference sequence). The J segment lost 9 bases and the V segment lost 7 bases, leaving 8 bases of the junction unmatched. The CDR3 loop spans 13 amino acids. Here the CDR3 reads CASTGQGSGEQFF. The CDR3 DNA reads as TGTGCCAGCACAGGACAGGGATCAGGTGAGCAGTTCTTC.

The chain joins TRBV28 to TRBJ2-7; D is unclear. V lost 3 bases and J lost 2, with 8 bases in between. The germline CDR1 and CDR2 sequences are MDHEN and SYDVKM. The CDR3 contains 13 residues. CDR3 DNA: TGTGCCAGCAGTTTGAGGCCAGCCTACGAGCAGTACTTC. It codes for CASSLRPAYEQYF. Filled out from reference TRBV28 and TRBJ2-7, the complete variable domain reads DVKVTQSSRYLVKRTGEKVFLECVQDMDHENMFWYRQDPGLGLRLIYFSYDVKMKEKGDIPEGYSVSREKKERFSLILESASTNQTSMYLCASSLRPAYEQYFGPGTRLTVT.

The genes are TRBV11-3 and TRBJ2-7; D is possibly TRBD1 (5 bases). This CDR3 spans 14 amino acids. The V gene lost 8 bases and the J gene lost 5 bases, with 19 bases spanning the gap. From germline, CDR1 is SGHNT and CDR2 YENEEA. As DNA, the CDR3 is TGTGCCAGCCCTTGCCCGACAGAGGTACACGAGCAGTACTTC. Residues: CASPCPTEVHEQYF.

The J gene is TRBJ1-6, the V gene TRBV7-9, with D uncertain. V lost 5 bases to trimming and J lost 10 bases, with 12 bases between them. Germline V gene sequence: CDR1 SEHNR, CDR2 FQNEAQ (reference sequence). The CDR3 is made up of 13 amino acids. The CDR3 reads CASSPDGRSPLHF. CDR3 in DNA: TGTGCCAGCAGCCCGGACGGGAGGTCACCCCTCCACTTT.

The chain has TRBV29-1 and TRBJ2-1, with 7 nucleotides matching TRBD1. The CDR3 length is 17 residues. Germline V CDR1 and CDR2: SQVTM, ANQGSEA. V gave up 0 bases and J gave up 0 bases; unmatched junction bases: 8. The CDR3 DNA reads TGCAGCGTTGAAGATCCCAATTACAGGGGCTCCTACAATGAGCAGTTCTTC. Its protein product is CSVEDPNYRGSYNEQFF.

This chain joins TRBV9 and TRBJ2-1; 9 nucleotides align to TRBD1. Trimming cost V 4 bases and J 8 bases; bases outside gene matches: 4. The CDR3 has 13 amino acids. Germline V gene sequence: CDR1 SGDLS, CDR2 YYNGEE. Here the CDR3 DNA reads TGTGCCAGCAGCTTTACAGGGGGCGATGAGCAGTTCTTC. Translated: CASSFTGGDEQFF.

The rearrangement uses TRBV13 and TRBJ1-4, with 7 bases fitting TRBD1. The CDR3 runs to 14 residues. Germline CDR1 and CDR2: PRHDT and FYEKMQ (reference sequence). With V trimmed by 4 bases and J by 5 bases, 4 bases remained unmatched. The DNA of the CDR3 is TGTGCCAGCAGCTCCGGGACAGAGAATGAAAAACTGTTTTTT. Protein sequence: CASSSGTENEKLFF.

The chain joins TRBV7-3 to TRBJ1-3, with 8 bases aligning to TRBD1. The junction had 4 bases not matched to a gene; V was cut back by 2 bases and J by 1 base. CDR3 length: 16 amino acids. CDR1 and CDR2 (germline): SGHTA, FQGTGA. The CDR3 region is CASSLQGAGSGNTIYF. The CDR3 bases are TGTGCCAGCAGCTTACAGGGGGCAGGGTCTGGAAACACCATATATTTT.